The entry that follows covers one T cell receptor beta chain sequence. The target of this receptor is not known. Within one base of it there is no much larger clone, and no base qualities were kept. This record belongs to a study of OX40 agonist ivuxolimab in advanced cancers. Looking at the study overall: The costimulatory receptor OX40 (CD134) was targeted by ivuxolimab, a fully human IgG2 agonistic monoclonal antibody. Partial responses occurred in three dose-escalation patients: two with cutaneous melanoma and one with hepatocellular carcinoma. The dose-escalation cohort was about 86% male with a mean age of about 58 years, ranging from about 23 to 85. Intravenous ivuxolimab was administered to patients every 2 weeks at six dose levels: 0.01, 0.1, 0.3, 1.5, 3 and 10 mg/kg. Among the roughly 52 dose-escalation patients, roughly 20 had hepatocellular carcinoma, about 15 melanoma, 9 renal cell carcinoma and 9 head and neck cancer. Prior anti-PD-1, anti-PD-L1 or anti-CTLA-4 therapy was permitted, and approximately 42% of dose-escalation patients had received checkpoint inhibitors. The paper describes the monotherapy dose-escalation part (N of about 50 patients) of the phase I trial of ivuxolimab. Peripheral TCRbeta sequencing was intended to test whether TCR sequence diversity was altered and clonal T-cell expansion was caused by ivuxolimab. The study at large found these results: At doses of 0.1 to 3.0 mg/kg, clonal expansion of both CD4+ and CD8+ blood T cells was observed from baseline to week 6. After ivuxolimab, CD8+ T cells had more expanded clones than CD4+ T cells on average. Low levels of normalized T-cell clonal expansion were also seen in some patients who did not respond. Antigen specificity was not determined for the clonally expanded peripheral T cells. In the 0.1-3.0 mg/kg groups, partial responders had among the lowest normalized peripheral clonal expansion, particularly in CD8+ T cells.

The CDR3 numbers 15 residues from cysteine through phenylalanine. The DNA shown is the 45-base CDR3, in frame from base 1. Trimming leaves V shorter by 6 bases and J shorter by 4 bases, with the junction holding 7 bases beyond the gene matches. From the germline V gene, CDR1 is MNHNS and CDR2 is SASEGT. The trial excluded patients who had a history of autoimmune disease or were on systemic immunosuppression. Peripheral blood for TCR sequencing was drawn from every dose cohort at baseline, at cycle 4 day 1 and at cycle 7 day 1. Samples were obtained from an open-label, multicenter, first-in-human phase I dose-escalation trial of ivuxolimab. The trial enrolled adults with locally advanced or metastatic head and neck squamous cell, hepatocellular, melanoma or renal cell carcinoma. Before TCR sequencing, CD4+ T cells and CD8+ T cells were sorted from peripheral blood as separate populations. Genomic DNA was isolated from the sorted cells so that the TCRbeta CDR3 region could be sequenced. The immunoSEQ Assay was used to sequence the TCRbeta CDR3 regions. The immuneACCESS repertoire file appears here via TCRdb, limited to in-frame rearrangements. These files lack a portion of the clones; in checked studies, under half of the deficit traces to unresolved V genes, and the cause of the others is not known. This sample holds 4,500 to 7,000 clones; less than 80% were observed only once. The top ten clonotypes cover roughly 61% of the sample.

The chain links TRBV6-1 with TRBJ2-1; 9 bases in the junction line up with TRBD2. The TCR comes from an adult with an advanced solid tumor such as melanoma, head and neck, liver or kidney cancer. This specimen was CD4+ or CD8+ T cells sorted from blood, taken in a trial of the OX40 agonist ivuxolimab. Here is the DNA: TGTGCCAGCAGAGCAGGGACTAGCAGTTACAATGAGCAGTTCTTC. Translated, it reads CASRAGTSSYNEQFF.